A single sample gave rise to the 27 T cell receptor beta chains below, sequenced in a study of T-cell memory formation after mild COVID-19. Each CDR3 protein gets one entry after TCRdb re-called the 5' RACE reads with MiXCR. The sample holds some 440,000 distinct CDR3 sequences; around 27% are singletons and the top ten take roughly an eighth. The sequenced sample was PBMCs or a T cell subset sorted from them (not recorded which). These receptors were collected from an adult woman who had mild COVID-19 (a few samples of this study predate the infection). Cell type and time point are not known.

The chain carries TRBV12-3 or TRBV12-4 and TRBJ2-7; D gene ambiguous. With 3 bases removed from V and 5 bases from J, the gap between germline ends came to 14 bases. The CDR3 has 14 amino acids. CDR3: CASSFGLAFDEQYF. CDR3 DNA: TGTGCCAGCAGTTTCGGCCTGGCCTTTGACGAGCAGTACTTC.

The J gene is TRBJ2-2, the V gene TRBV20-1; D remains ambiguous. The CDR3 loop spans 12 amino acids. The germline V and J ends were trimmed by 0 bases and 4 bases, with 3 bases remaining between them. Germline V lookup: CDR1 DFQATT, CDR2 SNEGSKA (reference sequence). The CDR3 loop is CSARDLTGELFF. CDR3 DNA sequence: TGCAGTGCTAGAGACCTCACCGGGGAGCTGTTTTTT.

The chain recombines TRBV7-3 with TRBJ2-3; D might be TRBD2 (6 bases). CDR1 is SGHTA and CDR2 is FQGTGA in the germline V gene. The CDR3 is 14 amino acids. V lost 5 bases and J lost 4, with 13 bases in between. CDR3 loop: CASSPGAGSDTQYF. The CDR3 region has the DNA TGTGCCAGCAGCCCCGGGGCGGGGTCAGATACGCAGTATTTT.

The table lists this clonotype with a few counts. The rearrangement joins TRBV29-1 to TRBJ1-1, with D uncertain. In germline, CDR1 is SQVTM, CDR2 ANQGSEA. V was clipped by 2 bases and J by 4 bases, with 14 bases between them. The CDR3 has 14 amino acids. The CDR3 DNA reads as TGCAGCGTTGAAAATCCGGGGAGGTCCACTGAAGCTTTCTTT. It codes for CSVENPGRSTEAFF.

In this sample, this clonotype turned up a few times. The genes are TRBV12-3 or TRBV12-4 and TRBJ2-3, with D tentatively TRBD1 (8 bases). Trimming removed 5 bases from V and 5 bases from J, with 17 bases in between. CDR3 length equals 15 residues. The DNA for the CDR3 is TGTGCCAGCAGTGAACAGGGGGGGGATGGAGATACGCAGTATTTT. The encoded protein is CASSEQGGDGDTQYF.

The chain recombines TRBV19 with TRBJ2-5; 13 bases align to TRBD2. The CDR3 covers 16 residues. With V trimmed by 5 bases and J by 2 bases, 5 bases remained unmatched. Per germline, CDR1 LNHDA and CDR2 SQIVND (reference sequence). CDR3 protein: CASSWGLAGLQETQYF. Here the CDR3 DNA reads TGTGCCAGTAGTTGGGGACTAGCGGGACTTCAAGAGACCCAGTACTTC.

This chain uses TRBV7-3 with TRBJ2-5; TRBD1 might be the D (5 bases). This CDR3 spans 15 amino acids. CDR1 and CDR2 from the germline V gene are SGHTA and FQGTGA. The germline V and J ends were trimmed by 5 bases and 7 bases, with 20 bases remaining between them. The CDR3 loop is CASSPCLGHSVTQYF. CDR3 coding DNA: TGTGCCAGCAGCCCTTGCCTTGGACACTCGGTGACCCAGTACTTC.

The V gene is TRBV20-1, the J gene TRBJ1-2; D gene ambiguous. Trimming cost V 1 base and J 4 bases, with 19 bases left between them. The CDR3 covers 16 residues. Germline CDR1 is DFQATT and CDR2 is SNEGSKA (reference sequence). CDR3 region: CSARAPIQRSGYGYTF. In nucleotides, the CDR3 is TGCAGTGCTAGAGCCCCGATTCAAAGGAGCGGCTATGGCTACACCTTC.

This chain connects TRBV7-8 to TRBJ1-5, with D maybe TRBD1 (6 bases). The V end was cut by 1 base, the J end by 10 bases, with 29 bases between. This CDR3 is built from 19 residues. CDR1 is SGHVS, CDR2 FQNEAQ, per germline. The CDR3 spells CASSLVIRAVPTGIEPQHF. The CDR3 DNA follows: TGTGCCAGCAGCTTAGTCATCCGGGCAGTTCCGACAGGCATTGAACCCCAGCATTTT.

This clonotype was seen a handful of times. The V gene is TRBV5-1, the J gene TRBJ1-1; D call uncertain. Trimming pared 0 bases from V and 4 bases from J, leaving 13 bases between. CDR1 is SGHRS and CDR2 is YFSETQ in the germline V gene. The CDR3 spans 15 residues. Here the CDR3 reads CASSLELGSSTEAFF. The CDR3 DNA follows: TGCGCCAGCAGCTTGGAGTTGGGTAGCAGCACTGAAGCTTTCTTT.

The CDR3 region is CASRPGTRSNYGYTF. In nucleotides, the CDR3 is TGCGCCAGCAGACCCGGGACACGCTCAAACTATGGCTACACCTTC. This sequence joins TRBV5-1 and TRBJ1-2; tentatively, D is TRBD1 (6 bases). Trimming removed 5 bases at V and 2 bases at J, with 16 bases between. The CDR3 sequence is 15 residues long. From germline, CDR1 is SGHRS and CDR2 YFSETQ.

The V and J genes are TRBV29-1 and TRBJ2-7, with a weak D call TRBD1 (6 bases). Germline V gene lookup returns CDR1 SQVTM and CDR2 ANQGSEA. Trimming stripped 3 bases from V and 2 bases from J, with 8 bases between. CDR3 length: 12 amino acids. The CDR3 region is CSVEGHPYEQYF. The DNA for the CDR3 is TGCAGCGTTGAGGGACATCCCTACGAGCAGTACTTC.

The chain is built from TRBV30 and TRBJ1-1; D gene unclear. Trimming cost V 5 bases and J 0 bases, with 7 bases left between them. Germline CDR1 and CDR2: GTSNPN and SVGIG (reference sequence). The CDR3 extends over 12 amino acids. The CDR3 loop reads CAWGRLNTEAFF. The CDR3 nucleotides are TGTGCCTGGGGACGGCTGAACACTGAAGCTTTCTTT. Looking up the rest from reference TRBV30 and TRBJ1-1 gives the full variable domain: SQTIHQWPATLVQPVGSPLSLECTVEGTSNPNLYWYRQAAGRGLQLLFYSVGIGQISSEVPQNLSASRPQDRQFILSSKKLLLSDSGFYLCAWGRLNTEAFFGQGTRLTVV.

In this sample, this clonotype turned up many times. The chain uses TRBV24-1 and TRBJ2-5, with D possibly TRBD1 on 6 matching bases. The germline gives CDR1 KGHDR, CDR2 SFDVKD. V was cut by 4 bases and J by 2 bases, with 13 bases left in between. The CDR3 runs 15 residues. The DNA for the CDR3 is TGTGCCACCAGTGAGCGGACAGCCCCGCAAGAGACCCAGTACTTC. This encodes CATSERTAPQETQYF.

The J gene is TRBJ2-7, the V gene TRBV5-4, with 7 bases fitting TRBD1. Germline values: CDR1 SGHNT, CDR2 YYREEE (reference sequence). V lost 2 bases to trimming and J lost 5 bases; unmatched junction nucleotides: 7. The CDR3 length is 14 residues. CDR3 DNA sequence: TGTGCCAGCAGCTTTGACAGGGTTTTGGACGAGCAGTACTTC. Amino acids: CASSFDRVLDEQYF.

The rearrangement joins TRBV4-1 to TRBJ1-2; D gene unclear. Germline V gene lookup returns CDR1 MGHRA and CDR2 YSYEKL. CDR3 length equals 14 residues. Trimming took 6 bases from V and 0 from J, leaving 11 bases between them. The CDR3 is CASSQPRANYGYTF. CDR3 DNA: TGCGCCAGCAGTCAACCGCGGGCTAACTATGGCTACACCTTC.

This clonotype has a count of ten or more. Relative to the germline gene, one junction end is altered; a read error may explain this. The rearrangement uses TRBV7-7 and TRBJ2-1; 12 nucleotides line up with TRBD2. The CDR3 runs 15 residues. Germline V gene lookup returns CDR1 SSHAT and CDR2 FNYEAQ (reference sequence). CDR3 nucleotide sequence: TGTGCTAGCAGCTTACTAGCGGGGGGTTACAATGAGCAGTTCTTC. This gives the protein CASSLLAGGYNEQFF.

This clonotype was detected only a few times. The chain has TRBV25-1 and TRBJ2-3; tentatively, D is TRBD1 (6 bases). The ends were cut back, 3 bases at V and 6 bases at J, with 10 bases in the middle. The CDR3 covers 13 residues. In germline, CDR1 is MGHDK, CDR2 SYGVNS. This CDR3 is CASSDWDKDTQYF. CDR3 nucleotides: TGTGCCAGCAGTGACTGGGACAAGGATACGCAGTATTTT.

This chain links TRBV5-1 with TRBJ2-1, with TRBD2 matching 7 bases. Germline CDR1 is SGHRS and CDR2 is YFSETQ. The length of the CDR3 is 14 residues. J was trimmed by 4 bases and V by 5 bases; bases with no gene match: 6. CDR3 loop: CASSGGVQYNEQFF. The CDR3 bases are TGCGCCAGCAGTGGGGGGGTCCAATACAATGAGCAGTTCTTC.

This clonotype was detected many times. J is TRBJ2-1 and V is TRBV15, with 12 bases matching TRBD1. The CDR3 has 16 residues. Germline V lookup: CDR1 LNHNV, CDR2 YYDKDF (reference sequence). V dropped 1 base and J dropped 8; count of bases not matched to a gene: 6. In DNA, the CDR3 is TGTGCCACCAGCAGAGCCGGGACAGGGGGCCAAGATGAGCAGTTCTTC. This encodes CATSRAGTGGQDEQFF.

This clonotype was seen a few times. This chain uses TRBV24-1 with TRBJ2-7; D might be TRBD1 (5 bases). The CDR3 sequence is 14 residues long. Germline V gene lookup returns CDR1 KGHDR and CDR2 SFDVKD. The germline V and J ends were trimmed by 2 bases and 5 bases, with 12 bases remaining between them. DNA for the CDR3: TGTGCCACCAGTGATTGGCAGGGTGGTGACGAGCAGTACTTC. Amino acids: CATSDWQGGDEQYF.

This chain joins TRBV24-1 and TRBJ2-1, with a tentative D call TRBD1 (6 bases). V gave up 3 bases and J gave up 2 bases, with 16 bases separating them. Germline assignment: CDR1 KGHDR and CDR2 SFDVKD. CDR3 length: 17 residues. CDR3 nucleotide sequence: TGTGCCACCAGTGATCCCTCATCGACAGGAGCCTACAATGAGCAGTTCTTC. Protein sequence: CATSDPSSTGAYNEQFF.

This clonotype occurred many times. This sequence joins TRBV4-2 and TRBJ2-1; TRBD2 is a possible D gene (5 bases). Germline CDR1 and CDR2: LGHNA and YNFKEQ. Trimming took off 1 base at V and 6 bases at J, with 7 bases between the two ends. The CDR3 consists of 13 residues. The CDR3: CASSQVSVNEQFF. DNA for the CDR3: TGTGCCAGCAGCCAAGTTAGCGTCAATGAGCAGTTCTTC.

This chain connects TRBV20-1 to TRBJ1-5; D gene uncertain. The V gene's germline CDR1 is DFQATT and CDR2 SNEGSKA (reference sequence). The CDR3 is 14 amino acids. Trimming took 0 bases from V and 4 from J, leaving 10 bases between them. The CDR3 DNA follows: TGCAGTGCTAGAGATGCGTCAGAAAATCAGCCCCAGCATTTT. Translated, it gives CSARDASENQPQHF.

J is TRBJ2-5 and V is TRBV6-5; 11 bases are a match to TRBD2. From germline, CDR1 is MNHEY and CDR2 SVGAGI. J lost 2 bases, V lost 6 bases, and 5 bases had no gene match. The CDR3 runs 15 residues. CDR3 bases: TGTGCCAGCAGACAAACTAGCGGGGGACAAGAGACCCAGTACTTC. This encodes CASRQTSGGQETQYF.

This clonotype was counted only a few times. V gene TRBV19 combines with J gene TRBJ2-1; D may be TRBD1 (8 bases). Germline CDR1 reads LNHDA; CDR2 reads SQIVND (reference sequence). Trimming removed 5 bases from V and 6 bases from J, with 17 bases in between. The CDR3 spans 15 residues. The CDR3 coding sequence is TGTGCCAGTAGTTTCGAGACAGGGGAGGGCAATGAGCAGTTCTTC. This encodes CASSFETGEGNEQFF.

The V and J genes are TRBV6-5 and TRBJ2-4, with TRBD2 matching 7 bases. This CDR3 has 15 residues. Trimming cost V 5 bases and J 7 bases; bases outside gene matches: 11. Per the germline V gene, CDR1 is MNHEY and CDR2 is SVGAGI. DNA of the CDR3: TGTGCCAGCAGTCCTGGGACTATGTTATTGAACATTCAGTACTTC. It translates to CASSPGTMLLNIQYF.